This T cell receptor (beta chain) was identified during a study of cytomegalovirus exposure and HLA in healthy donors. This clone was seen a handful of times. Its matching antigen is unknown. Use of 60 Vbeta and 13 Jbeta primers characterized the PCR. Original data processing: An analysis that came later counted 70 million to 100 million unique TCR beta chains, 10 million to 12 million shared. The data were produced by immunoSEQ multiplex PCR, yet TCRdb's version contains in-frame clones alone and is incomplete. That table is the source of V, J and clone size, and D and trimming were worked out from the DNA. The data contain approximately 170,000 clones, 68% of them singletons. Study results and limitations: Reported findings show TCR beta sequences accurately forecast HLA-A and HLA-B alleles in most subjects. Most TCRs appeared rarely, but some public TCRs recurred in many donors. Roughly uniform sequencing depth across donors was assumed, possibly incorrectly.

The receptor's source is a young woman in good health and CMV-seropositive. Material: PBMCs.

For the CDR3, the DNA is TGTGCCAGCAGTGTTGCACAGTCTTTTGGCGAGCAGTACTTC. Translation: CASSVAQSFGEQYF. The chain couples TRBV2 to TRBJ2-7; D is unclear. CDR3 size: 14 residues. Per germline, CDR1 SNHLY and CDR2 FYNNEI. V lost 4 bases and J 6 bases, leaving 16 bases between the germline ends.